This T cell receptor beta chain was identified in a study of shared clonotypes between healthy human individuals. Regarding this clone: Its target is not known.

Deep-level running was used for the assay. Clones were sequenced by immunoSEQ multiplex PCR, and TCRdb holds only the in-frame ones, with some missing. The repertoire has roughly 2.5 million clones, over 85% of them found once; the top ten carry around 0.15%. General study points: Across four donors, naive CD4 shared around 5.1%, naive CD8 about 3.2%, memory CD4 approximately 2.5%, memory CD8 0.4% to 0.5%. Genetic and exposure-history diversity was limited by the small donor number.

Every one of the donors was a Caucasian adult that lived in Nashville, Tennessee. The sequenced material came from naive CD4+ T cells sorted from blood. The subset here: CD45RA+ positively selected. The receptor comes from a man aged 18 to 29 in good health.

This CDR3 reads CASSSSIHTDTQYF. CDR3 DNA sequence: TGTGCCAGCAGCTCCTCTATCCACACAGATACGCAGTATTTT. The gene calls are TRBV5-4 and TRBJ2-3; D unresolved. Germline V gene sequence: CDR1 SGHNT, CDR2 YYREEE (reference sequence). V dropped 3 bases and J dropped 2 bases, with 10 bases sitting between them. The CDR3 length is 14 residues. Full variable domain (missing parts from reference TRBV5-4 and TRBJ2-3): ETGVTQSPTHLIKTRGQQVTLRCSSQSGHNTVSWYQQALGQGPQFIFQYYREEENGRGNFPPRFSGLQFPNYSSELNVNALELDDSALYLCASSSSIHTDTQYFGPGTRLTVL.